The sequence of this T cell receptor (beta chain) was determined in a study of shared clonotypes between healthy human individuals (TCRdb year 2020). About the full investigation: Three men and a couple of women, aged 18 to 49 years, made up the cohort. For each donor, CD4 naive and CD4 memory were each given three plates, CD8 naive was given two plates, and CD8 memory was given one plate. Blood TCR repertoires of roughly five healthy adults were deeply sequenced to estimate repertoire size and the extent of clonotype sharing between individuals. Different laboratories and diverse techniques were used to prepare libraries and sequence TCR repertoires, to increase sequencing depth and limit assay-specific biases. Leukapheresis yielded between about 0.94 and 8.9 billion PBMCs per donor.

The donors were healthy, HIV-negative adults with no recently reported acute infections or vaccinations. Only Caucasian adults living in Nashville, Tennessee, USA were represented among the donors. CD4+ T cells were enriched by magnetic negative selection; naive cells were then positively selected on CD45RA, and the negative fraction formed the memory subset. After blood collection by leukapheresis, PBMCs were isolated using Ficoll-Histopaque density gradient centrifugation and then cryopreserved in the vapor phase of liquid nitrogen. Purity and quantity of every magnetically sorted T cell population were checked by analytical flow cytometry. Genomic DNA was isolated from each sorted fraction and quantified by UV absorbance on a Nanodrop 2000c. Taken from the germline V gene, the CDR1 and CDR2 loops are MNHEY and SVGAGI. The CDR3 measures 14 amino acids from cysteine to phenylalanine. Of all the DNA, just the CDR3 is kept, 42 bases in frame from base 1. Ends trimmed: V by 7 bases, J by 6 bases; bases unmatched to a gene: 9.

General findings and caveats noted by the study authors: The genetic and exposure-history diversity represented was limited by the small number of donors. Incomplete sequencing was indicated by rarefaction of sorted-subset datasets, despite the large sequencing depth. Sampling was limited to blood, and TCR repertoires in tissue likely differ from TCR repertoires in blood. Larger estimated clonotype richness was generally found for naive subsets than for memory subsets. When several donors were compared, the shared fraction of clonotypes was 5% to 6.5% for naive CD4, around 4% for naive CD8, about 2.5% for memory CD4, and 0.35% to 0.4% for memory CD8. Pairwise subsampling led to the expectation that sequencing depth would affect the degree of clonotype sharing among donors. Clonotypes shared by all four sorted-subset donors showed higher generation probabilities than non-shared clonotypes.

Of note for this clone: Its antigen is currently not known. Per-base qualities were not stored, and no clone one base away is much larger.

Using the deep immunoSEQ assay, TCR CDR3 regions were amplified from genomic DNA by multiplex PCR. Extracted genomic DNA from each cell subset was distributed evenly across all wells of several immunoSEQ 96-well plates, and each plate was treated as a replicate. Each replicate PCR for sorted subsets received around 200 ng genomic DNA, equal to 30,000 or so T cell genomes. The purified libraries were quantified using a Qubit 3.0 fluorometer, sized with a Bioanalyzer 2100, and then quantified again using the KAPA Library Quantification kit. Every immunoSEQ 96-well plate was sequenced on a dedicated single-read 150-cycle Illumina NextSeq 550 flow cell. The authors processed their data as follows. Because only junctional sequences without quality scores were contained in the immunoSEQ output, filtering matching that applied to full-length reads could not be performed. To assign V/J genes and CDR3, sequences were annotated using PyIR, a Python wrapper for IgBLAST v1.9, with IMGT germline references. Any read was removed if the V/J assignment was weak (E-value above 1e-6), the CDR3 was missing, or the read contained stop codons, out-of-frame junctions, or ambiguous translated residues. V3J clonotypes were defined as sequences sharing the same inferred V gene, J gene, and CDR3 amino acid sequence. Percentage overlap between repertoires was calculated by dividing the number of shared unique clonotypes by the size of the smaller repertoire. Richness of each repertoire was evaluated using RTK rarefaction, the Chao1 estimator, and Recon v2.1 estimates of unobserved clonotypes. Generation probabilities for all TCRbeta clonotypes obtained by the gDNA method from a handful of donors were computed using OLGA. This immuneACCESS table, as held by TCRdb, lists in-frame sequences with V and J called but not all clones. Of the missing ones, under half trace to an unresolved V gene in checked studies; the others have no known cause. V, J and clone size derive from that table, while D and trimming were established from the DNA sequence. The sample records millions of clones, more than 90% of which are singletons. Around 0.14% of the sample rests with the top ten.

The receptor was isolated from a man younger than 35 in good health. Sequencing was performed on naive CD4+ T cells sorted from blood. This specimen's cell subset or site label, per the study, means: CD45RA+ positively selected. This chain is built from TRBV6-5 and TRBJ2-7, and 10 bases in between align with TRBD1. The CDR3 protein sequence reads: CASNPGTGEGEQYF. The DNA sequence reads TGTGCCAGCAACCCCGGGACAGGGGAAGGCGAGCAGTACTTC.